Listed below are T cell receptor beta chains from one sample, sequenced in a study of cytomegalovirus exposure and HLA in healthy donors. Using immunoSEQ multiplex PCR, the repertoire was profiled, and TCRdb retains in-frame clones only, with some absent. The sample lists 100,000 to 150,000 clones; around 80% were seen once. The specimen sequenced was PBMCs. Receptors were obtained from a woman aged 60-70 years in good health and CMV-seropositive. Both conserved end residues are part of each CDR3. A D gene is named only where the DNA matches it firmly. A row's size may be missing; if present it is once, few, many or a size class.

j_gene: TRBJ1-3; v_gene: TRBV6-5; d_gene: TRBD1; abundance: -; CDR3aa: CASSWTGAGNTIYF; CDR3nt: TGTGCCAGCAGCTGGACAGGGGCCGGAAACACCATATATTTT
j_gene: TRBJ1-2; v_gene: TRBV19; d_gene: TRBD1; abundance: -; CDR3aa: CASSIDRGDYGYTF; CDR3nt: TGTGCCAGTAGTATAGACAGGGGGGACTATGGCTACACCTTC
j_gene: TRBJ2-7; v_gene: TRBV13; d_gene: TRBD2; abundance: few; CDR3aa: CASSFQYGAGDYEQYF; CDR3nt: TGTGCCAGCAGCTTCCAATACGGAGCGGGAGATTACGAGCAGTACTTC
j_gene: TRBJ2-7; v_gene: TRBV27; d_gene: TRBD1; abundance: -; CDR3aa: CASGFGDSRLEQYF; CDR3nt: TGTGCCAGCGGCTTCGGGGACAGCCGGTTAGAGCAGTACTTC
j_gene: TRBJ2-7; v_gene: TRBV11-2; d_gene: TRBD1; abundance: -; CDR3aa: CASSLDYPYPGTVYEQYF; CDR3nt: TGTGCCAGCAGCTTAGACTATCCCTATCCCGGGACAGTCTACGAGCAGTACTTC
j_gene: TRBJ2-1; v_gene: TRBV5-1; d_gene: TRBD2; abundance: -; CDR3aa: CASSLVGGRAPNEQFF; CDR3nt: TGCGCCAGCAGCTTGGTTGGCGGGAGGGCCCCCAATGAGCAGTTCTTC
j_gene: TRBJ2-2; v_gene: TRBV28; d_gene: -; abundance: -; CDR3aa: CASSSPGTGELFF; CDR3nt: TGTGCCAGCAGTTCACCAGGAACCGGGGAGCTGTTTTTT
j_gene: TRBJ2-6; v_gene: TRBV7-6; d_gene: -; abundance: few; CDR3aa: CASSLNHVGANVLTF; CDR3nt: TGTGCCAGCAGCTTAAATCATGTCGGGGCCAACGTCCTGACTTTC
j_gene: TRBJ1-3; v_gene: TRBV6-5; d_gene: -; abundance: once; CDR3aa: CASSPRSSGNTIYF; CDR3nt: TGTGCCAGCAGCCCACGGAGCTCTGGAAACACCATATATTTT
j_gene: TRBJ2-7; v_gene: TRBV6-4; d_gene: TRBD2; abundance: -; CDR3aa: CASPPSTSGRHEQYF; CDR3nt: TGTGCCAGCCCCCCGTCTACTAGCGGGAGACACGAGCAGTACTTC
j_gene: TRBJ1-1; v_gene: TRBV5-1; d_gene: -; abundance: -; CDR3aa: CASRFGQGTEAFF; CDR3nt: TGCGCCAGCAGATTCGGGCAGGGGACTGAAGCTTTCTTT
j_gene: TRBJ1-2; v_gene: TRBV19; d_gene: TRBD1; abundance: -; CDR3aa: CASSTQRTGGYTF; CDR3nt: TGTGCCAGTAGTACTCAAAGGACAGGGGGCTACACCTTC
j_gene: TRBJ2-1; v_gene: TRBV7-8; d_gene: -; abundance: -; CDR3aa: CASSFDSYNEQFF; CDR3nt: TGTGCCAGCAGCTTCGACAGCTACAATGAGCAGTTCTTC
j_gene: TRBJ2-3; v_gene: TRBV29-1; d_gene: TRBD2; abundance: few; CDR3aa: CSVEGTSGTDTQYF; CDR3nt: TGCAGCGTTGAAGGGACTAGCGGCACAGATACGCAGTATTTT
j_gene: TRBJ2-3; v_gene: TRBV14; d_gene: -; abundance: -; CDR3aa: CASSQLSPGLYTQYF; CDR3nt: TGTGCCAGCAGCCAACTCAGCCCGGGACTTTATACGCAGTATTTT
j_gene: TRBJ2-5; v_gene: TRBV4-1; d_gene: -; abundance: -; CDR3aa: CASSQDGRGVVWETQYF; CDR3nt: TGCGCCAGCAGCCAAGATGGGCGCGGGGTAGTATGGGAGACCCAGTACTTC
j_gene: TRBJ1-4; v_gene: TRBV27; d_gene: TRBD1; abundance: -; CDR3aa: CASSFRQGRNEKLFF; CDR3nt: TGTGCCAGCAGTTTCCGACAGGGGAGGAATGAAAAACTGTTTTTT
j_gene: TRBJ2-1; v_gene: TRBV9; d_gene: TRBD2; abundance: -; CDR3aa: CASSVAPFASGMDEQFF; CDR3nt: TGTGCCAGCAGCGTTGCCCCGTTTGCTAGCGGGATGGATGAGCAGTTCTTC
j_gene: TRBJ1-3; v_gene: TRBV19; d_gene: TRBD1; abundance: -; CDR3aa: CASSLSGTGGNTIYF; CDR3nt: TGTGCCAGTAGTCTCTCGGGGACAGGGGGAAACACCATATATTTT
j_gene: TRBJ1-5; v_gene: TRBV6-5; d_gene: TRBD1; abundance: -; CDR3aa: CASSYGQGSNQPQHF; CDR3nt: TGTGCCAGCAGTTATGGACAGGGGAGCAATCAGCCCCAGCATTTT
j_gene: TRBJ1-5; v_gene: TRBV27; d_gene: -; abundance: -; CDR3aa: CASSLGVNQPQHF; CDR3nt: TGTGCCAGCAGTTTGGGAGTTAATCAGCCCCAGCATTTT
j_gene: TRBJ1-2; v_gene: TRBV9; d_gene: -; abundance: -; CDR3aa: CASSAQGGYGYTF; CDR3nt: TGTGCCAGCAGCGCGCAGGGTGGGTATGGCTACACCTTC
j_gene: TRBJ2-5; v_gene: TRBV7-2; d_gene: TRBD1; abundance: -; CDR3aa: CASSLETGRKTQYF; CDR3nt: TGTGCCAGCAGCTTAGAGACAGGGCGGAAGACCCAGTACTTC
j_gene: TRBJ1-2; v_gene: TRBV6-6; d_gene: -; abundance: -; CDR3aa: CASTLPGGQNYGYTF; CDR3nt: TGTGCCAGCACCCTCCCGGGGGGCCAGAACTATGGCTACACCTTC
j_gene: TRBJ2-1; v_gene: TRBV4-3; d_gene: -; abundance: -; CDR3aa: CASSQDPGPRLLTTSEQFF; CDR3nt: TGCGCCAGCAGCCAAGATCCCGGCCCCAGGCTCTTAACAACAAGTGAGCAGTTCTTC
j_gene: TRBJ2-7; v_gene: TRBV19; d_gene: -; abundance: -; CDR3aa: CASSSIEGTAYEQYF; CDR3nt: TGTGCCAGTAGTTCAATTGAGGGCACAGCCTACGAGCAGTACTTC
j_gene: TRBJ1-1; v_gene: TRBV6-5; d_gene: -; abundance: -; CDR3aa: CASSTRQAVAEAFF; CDR3nt: TGTGCCAGCAGTACTCGACAGGCTGTAGCTGAAGCTTTCTTT
j_gene: TRBJ1-3; v_gene: TRBV27; d_gene: -; abundance: -; CDR3aa: CASSPGTGDLGNTIYF; CDR3nt: TGTGCCAGCAGCCCCGGGACGGGAGATTTAGGAAACACCATATATTTT
j_gene: TRBJ1-1; v_gene: TRBV27; d_gene: -; abundance: -; CDR3aa: CASSLGVKMNTEAFF; CDR3nt: TGTGCCAGCAGTCTGGGCGTAAAGATGAACACTGAAGCTTTCTTT
j_gene: TRBJ2-1; v_gene: TRBV20-1; d_gene: -; abundance: -; CDR3aa: CSAIRGDEQFF; CDR3nt: TGCAGTGCTATTCGGGGAGACGAGCAGTTCTTC
j_gene: TRBJ2-2; v_gene: TRBV4-1; d_gene: TRBD1; abundance: -; CDR3aa: CASSQPGRTGPDGGELFF; CDR3nt: TGCGCCAGCAGCCAACCGGGAAGGACAGGACCGGATGGCGGGGAGCTGTTTTTT
j_gene: TRBJ2-1; v_gene: TRBV9; d_gene: TRBD2; abundance: few; CDR3aa: CASSVAGLAGRAGQFF; CDR3nt: TGTGCCAGCAGCGTAGCGGGGTTAGCGGGGAGGGCGGGGCAGTTCTTC
j_gene: TRBJ1-2; v_gene: TRBV6-6; d_gene: TRBD1; abundance: -; CDR3aa: CATSGQGNFGFGYTF; CDR3nt: TGTGCCACTTCCGGACAGGGCAACTTCGGATTTGGCTACACCTTC
j_gene: TRBJ1-1; v_gene: TRBV7-9; d_gene: -; abundance: -; CDR3aa: CASSFSQGNTEAFF; CDR3nt: TGTGCCAGCAGCTTCTCCCAGGGGAACACTGAAGCTTTCTTT
j_gene: TRBJ2-2; v_gene: TRBV30; d_gene: -; abundance: -; CDR3aa: CAWSPMFGRRDTGELFF; CDR3nt: TGTGCCTGGAGTCCAATGTTTGGGAGACGGGACACCGGGGAGCTGTTTTTT
j_gene: TRBJ2-1; v_gene: TRBV7-6; d_gene: -; abundance: -; CDR3aa: CASSPRGPDNEQFF; CDR3nt: TGTGCCAGCAGCCCAAGAGGGCCCGACAATGAGCAGTTCTTC
j_gene: TRBJ1-5; v_gene: TRBV19; d_gene: -; abundance: -; CDR3aa: CASRTEYQPQHF; CDR3nt: TGTGCCAGTCGGACAGAGTATCAGCCCCAGCATTTT
j_gene: TRBJ1-5; v_gene: TRBV30; d_gene: -; abundance: once; CDR3aa: CAWSRSYQPQHF; CDR3nt: TGTGCCTGGAGTCGTTCGTATCAGCCCCAGCATTTT